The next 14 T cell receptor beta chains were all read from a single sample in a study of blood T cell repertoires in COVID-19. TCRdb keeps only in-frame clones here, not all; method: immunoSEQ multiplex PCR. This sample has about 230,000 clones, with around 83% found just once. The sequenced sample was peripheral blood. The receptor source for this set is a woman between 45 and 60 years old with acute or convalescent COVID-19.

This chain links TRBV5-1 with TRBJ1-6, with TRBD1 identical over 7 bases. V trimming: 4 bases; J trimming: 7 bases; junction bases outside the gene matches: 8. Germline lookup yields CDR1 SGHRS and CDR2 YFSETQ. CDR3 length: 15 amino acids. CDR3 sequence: CASSIRTGHNSPLHF. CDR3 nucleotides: TGCGCCAGCAGCATTCGGACAGGACACAATTCACCCCTCCACTTT.

The CDR3 here is CASSLVQERSGELFF. The CDR3 DNA follows: TGCGCCAGCAGCTTGGTCCAGGAACGCTCCGGGGAGCTGTTTTTT. The V and J genes are TRBV5-1 and TRBJ2-2; no clear D gene. V lost 0 bases, J lost 6 bases, and 12 bases lay in between. This CDR3 contains 15 residues. Germline V gives CDR1 SGHRS, CDR2 YFSETQ.

In DNA, the CDR3 is TGTGCCAGCAGCTTGCCGTCGGAGACAGGGGGTATTTTAAGCAATCAGCCCCAGCATTTT. Amino acid sequence: CASSLPSETGGILSNQPQHF. The gene calls are TRBV5-4 and TRBJ1-5; 9 bases align to TRBD1. There are 20 residues in the CDR3. V was clipped by 1 base and J by 1 base; unmatched bases: 15. Germline values: CDR1 SGHNT, CDR2 YYREEE (reference sequence). Variable domain in full (rest from reference TRBV5-4 and TRBJ1-5): ETGVTQSPTHLIKTRGQQVTLRCSSQSGHNTVSWYQQALGQGPQFIFQYYREEENGRGNFPPRFSGLQFPNYSSELNVNALELDDSALYLCASSLPSETGGILSNQPQHFGDGTRLSIL.

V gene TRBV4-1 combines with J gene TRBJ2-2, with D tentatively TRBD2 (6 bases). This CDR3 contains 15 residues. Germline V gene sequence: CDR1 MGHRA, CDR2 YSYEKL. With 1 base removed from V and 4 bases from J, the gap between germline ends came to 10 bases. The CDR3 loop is CASSQGPGGTGELFF. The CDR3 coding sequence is TGCGCCAGCAGCCAAGGTCCCGGGGGCACCGGGGAGCTGTTTTTT.

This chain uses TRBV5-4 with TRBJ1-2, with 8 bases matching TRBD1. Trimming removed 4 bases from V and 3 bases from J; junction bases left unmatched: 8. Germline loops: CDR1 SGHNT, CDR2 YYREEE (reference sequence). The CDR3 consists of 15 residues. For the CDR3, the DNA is TGTGCCAGCAGCGTTGACAGGGGAGCTGACTATGGCTACACCTTC. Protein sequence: CASSVDRGADYGYTF.

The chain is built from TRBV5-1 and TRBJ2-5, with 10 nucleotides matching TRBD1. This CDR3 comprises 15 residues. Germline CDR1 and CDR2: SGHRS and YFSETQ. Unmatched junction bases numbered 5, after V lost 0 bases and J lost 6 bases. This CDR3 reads CASSLVGQGMQTQYF. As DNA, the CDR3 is TGCGCCAGCAGCTTGGTGGGACAGGGGATGCAGACCCAGTACTTC.

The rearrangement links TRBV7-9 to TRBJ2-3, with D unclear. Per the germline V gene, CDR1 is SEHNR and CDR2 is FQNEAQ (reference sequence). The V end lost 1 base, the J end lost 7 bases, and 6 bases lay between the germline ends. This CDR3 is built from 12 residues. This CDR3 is CASSLVEYTQYF. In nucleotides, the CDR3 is TGTGCCAGCAGCTTAGTCGAGTATACGCAGTATTTT. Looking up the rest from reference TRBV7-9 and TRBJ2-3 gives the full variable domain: DTGVSQNPRHKITKRGQNVTFRCDPISEHNRLYWYRQTLGQGPEFLTYFQNEAQLEKSRLLSDRFSAERPKGSFSTLEIQRTEQGDSAMYLCASSLVEYTQYFGPGTRLTVL.

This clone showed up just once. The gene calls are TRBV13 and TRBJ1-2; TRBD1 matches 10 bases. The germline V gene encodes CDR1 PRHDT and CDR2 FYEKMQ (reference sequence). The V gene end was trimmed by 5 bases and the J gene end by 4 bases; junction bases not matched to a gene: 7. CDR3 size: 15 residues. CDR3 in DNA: TGTGCCAGCAGCCGCCGGGACAGGGGATTCTATGGCTACACCTTC. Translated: CASSRRDRGFYGYTF.

The CDR3 protein is CASSLGTKDTQYF. CDR3 DNA sequence: TGTGCCAGCAGCCTAGGGACTAAGGATACGCAGTATTTT. The gene calls are TRBV11-2 and TRBJ2-3; 7 nucleotides agree with TRBD2. V lost 5 bases, J lost 6 bases, and 5 bases stayed unmatched. The CDR3 is 13 amino acids. CDR1 and CDR2 from the germline V gene are SGHAT and FQNNGV.

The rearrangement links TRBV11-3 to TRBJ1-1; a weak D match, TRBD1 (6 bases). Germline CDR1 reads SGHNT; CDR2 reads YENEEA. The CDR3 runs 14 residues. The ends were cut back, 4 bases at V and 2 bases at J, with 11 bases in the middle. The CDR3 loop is CASSSGQTNTEAFF. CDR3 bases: TGTGCCAGCAGCTCAGGACAGACAAACACTGAAGCTTTCTTT. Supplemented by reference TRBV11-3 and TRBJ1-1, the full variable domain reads EAGVVQSPRYKIIEKKQPVAFWCNPISGHNTLYWYLQNLGQGPELLIRYENEEAVDDSQLPKDRFSAERLKGVDSTLKIQPAELGDSAVYLCASSSGQTNTEAFFGQGTRLTVV.

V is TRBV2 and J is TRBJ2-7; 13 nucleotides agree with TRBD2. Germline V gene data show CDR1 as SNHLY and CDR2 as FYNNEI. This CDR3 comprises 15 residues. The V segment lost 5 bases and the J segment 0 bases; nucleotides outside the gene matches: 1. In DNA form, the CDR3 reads TGTGCCAGCAGTCGGACTAGCGGGAGCTCCTACGAGCAGTACTTC. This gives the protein CASSRTSGSSYEQYF.

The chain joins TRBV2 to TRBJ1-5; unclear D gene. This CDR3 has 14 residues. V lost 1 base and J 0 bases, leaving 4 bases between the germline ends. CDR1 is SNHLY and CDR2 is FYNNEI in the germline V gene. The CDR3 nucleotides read TGTGCCAGCAGTGAAGGAGATAGCAATCAGCCCCAGCATTTT. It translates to CASSEGDSNQPQHF.

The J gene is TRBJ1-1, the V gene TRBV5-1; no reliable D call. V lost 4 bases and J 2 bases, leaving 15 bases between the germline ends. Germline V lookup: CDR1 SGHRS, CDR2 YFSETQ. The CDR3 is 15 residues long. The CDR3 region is CASSQTTIPNTEAFF. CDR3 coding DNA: TGCGCCAGCAGCCAAACGACAATCCCAAACACTGAAGCTTTCTTT.

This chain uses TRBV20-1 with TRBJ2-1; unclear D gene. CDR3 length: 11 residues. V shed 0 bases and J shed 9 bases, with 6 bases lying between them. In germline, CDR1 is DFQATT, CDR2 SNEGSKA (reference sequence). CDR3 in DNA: TGCAGTGCTAGAGATTCCCTTGAGCAGTTCTTC. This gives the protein CSARDSLEQFF.